This T cell receptor (beta chain) is from a study of radiation and T cells in renal cell carcinoma. Turning to the study itself: Nephrectomy followed 15 Gy stereotactic body radiation by 4 weeks. Study findings and constraints: From baseline, blood top tumor clonotypes peaked at 2 weeks post-radiation.

In germline, CDR1 is SNHLY, CDR2 FYNNEI. The V and J ends lost 2 bases and 1 base respectively, with 8 bases between them. The CDR3 is made up of 14 amino acids. This clone was observed a handful of times. Its antigen is unidentified. Clones were read by immunoSEQ multiplex PCR, and TCRdb kept only the in-frame ones, dropping some. The table includes 150,000 or so clones, approximately 90% detected once. Documented time point: blood 2 weeks post-SBRT. Treatment defined: 15 Gy SBRT to primary tumor, nephrectomy 4 weeks later. This renal cell carcinoma was of the clear cell type. Sequenced material: blood, taken from a patient whose treatment included radiotherapy and nephrectomy. V gene TRBV2 combines with J gene TRBJ1-1; D is ambiguous. This TCR came from a woman in her fifties or sixties with renal cell carcinoma. The CDR3 DNA follows: TGTGCCAGCAGTGAACGAATGGAGAACACTGAAGCTTTCTTT. It encodes CASSERMENTEAFF.